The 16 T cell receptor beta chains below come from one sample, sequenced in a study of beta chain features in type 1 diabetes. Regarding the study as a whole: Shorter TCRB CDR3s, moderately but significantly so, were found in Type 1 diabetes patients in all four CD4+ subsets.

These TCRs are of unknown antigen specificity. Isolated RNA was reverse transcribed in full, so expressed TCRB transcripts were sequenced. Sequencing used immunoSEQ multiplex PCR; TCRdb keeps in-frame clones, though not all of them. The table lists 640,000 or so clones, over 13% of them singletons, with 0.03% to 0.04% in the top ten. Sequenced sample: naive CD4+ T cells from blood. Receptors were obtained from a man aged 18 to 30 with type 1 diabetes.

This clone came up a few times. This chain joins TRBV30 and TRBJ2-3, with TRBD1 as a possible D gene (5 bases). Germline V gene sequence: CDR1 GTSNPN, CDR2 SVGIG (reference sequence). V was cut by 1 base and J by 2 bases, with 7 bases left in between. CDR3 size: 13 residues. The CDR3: CAWSGQNTDTQYF. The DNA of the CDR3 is TGTGCCTGGAGTGGACAGAACACAGATACGCAGTATTTT.

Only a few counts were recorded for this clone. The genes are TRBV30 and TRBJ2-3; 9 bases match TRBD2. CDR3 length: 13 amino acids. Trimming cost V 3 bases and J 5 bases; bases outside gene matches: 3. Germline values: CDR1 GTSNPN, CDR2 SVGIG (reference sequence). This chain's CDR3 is CAWSLTSGDTQYF. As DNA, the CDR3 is TGTGCCTGGAGCTTGACTAGCGGAGATACGCAGTATTTT.

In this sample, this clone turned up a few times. The CDR3 DNA reads as TGTGCCAGCAGCCGGACAGGGGATGGCTACACCTTC. As protein: CASSRTGDGYTF. The gene calls are TRBV28 and TRBJ1-2; 9 nucleotides agree with TRBD1. CDR1 MDHEN and CDR2 SYDVKM come from the germline V gene. This CDR3 is 12 amino acids long. V lost 6 bases, J lost 6 bases, and 2 bases stayed unmatched.

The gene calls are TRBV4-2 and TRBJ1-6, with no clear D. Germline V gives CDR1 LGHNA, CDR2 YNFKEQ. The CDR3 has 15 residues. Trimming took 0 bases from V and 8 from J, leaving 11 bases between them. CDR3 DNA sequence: TGTGCCAGCAGCCAAGATTCGCGGCCTTATTCACCCCTCCACTTT. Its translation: CASSQDSRPYSPLHF.

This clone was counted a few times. The DNA for the CDR3 is TGTGCCAGCAGTCCAATTAGGGAGGAAAGGTATTTT. Protein: CASSPIREERYF. This sequence joins TRBV7-4 and TRBJ2-3; possible D gene TRBD2, 6 bases. CDR1 is SGHVT, CDR2 SQSDAQ, per germline. The CDR3 is 12 amino acids. Trimming left V 6 bases short and J 14 bases short, with 18 bases between.

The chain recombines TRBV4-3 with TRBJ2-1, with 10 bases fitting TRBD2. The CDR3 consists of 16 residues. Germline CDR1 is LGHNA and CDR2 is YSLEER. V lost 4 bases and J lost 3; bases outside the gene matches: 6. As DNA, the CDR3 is TGCGCCAGCAGCCCGTACTTAGCGGGGGGCTACAATGAGCAGTTCTTC. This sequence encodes CASSPYLAGGYNEQFF.

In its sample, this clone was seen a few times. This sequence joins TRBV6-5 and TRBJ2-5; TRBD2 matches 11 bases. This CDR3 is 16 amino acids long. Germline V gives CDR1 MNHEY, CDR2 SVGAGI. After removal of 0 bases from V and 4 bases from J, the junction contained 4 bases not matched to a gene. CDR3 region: CASSYSLAGGGETQYF. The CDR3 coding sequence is TGTGCCAGCAGTTACTCGCTAGCGGGAGGCGGAGAGACCCAGTACTTC.

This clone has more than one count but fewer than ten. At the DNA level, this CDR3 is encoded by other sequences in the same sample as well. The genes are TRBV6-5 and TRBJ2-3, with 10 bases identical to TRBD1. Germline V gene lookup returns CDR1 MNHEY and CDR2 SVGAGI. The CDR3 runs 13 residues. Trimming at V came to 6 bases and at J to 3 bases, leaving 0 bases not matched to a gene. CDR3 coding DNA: TGTGCCAGCAGGGGACAGGGGACAGATACGCAGTATTTT. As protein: CASRGQGTDTQYF.

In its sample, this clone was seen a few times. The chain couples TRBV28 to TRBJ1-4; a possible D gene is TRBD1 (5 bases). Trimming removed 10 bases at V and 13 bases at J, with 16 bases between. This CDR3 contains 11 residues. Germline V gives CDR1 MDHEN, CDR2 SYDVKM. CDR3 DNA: TGTGCCACCGCCTCCGCGGGGGGACTGTTTTTT. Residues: CATASAGGLFF. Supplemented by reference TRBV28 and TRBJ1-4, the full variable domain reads DVKVTQSSRYLVKRTGEKVFLECVQDMDHENMFWYRQDPGLGLRLIYFSYDVKMKEKGDIPEGYSVSREKKERFSLILESASTNQTSMYLCATASAGGLFFGSGTQLSVL.

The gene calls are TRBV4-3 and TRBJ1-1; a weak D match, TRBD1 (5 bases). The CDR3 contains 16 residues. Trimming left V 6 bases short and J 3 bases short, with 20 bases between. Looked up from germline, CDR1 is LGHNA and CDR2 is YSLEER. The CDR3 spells CASSPKYRKGDTEAFF. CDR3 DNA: TGCGCCAGCAGTCCCAAATACCGGAAAGGGGACACTGAAGCTTTCTTT.

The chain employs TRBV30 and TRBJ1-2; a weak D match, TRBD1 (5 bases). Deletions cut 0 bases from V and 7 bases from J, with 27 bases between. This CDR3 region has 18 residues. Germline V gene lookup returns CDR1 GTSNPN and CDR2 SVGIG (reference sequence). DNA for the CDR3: TGTGCCTGGAGTGTACACTCTAGACGAGCAGGGCGCTTCTCTGGCTACACCTTC. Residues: CAWSVHSRRAGRFSGYTF.

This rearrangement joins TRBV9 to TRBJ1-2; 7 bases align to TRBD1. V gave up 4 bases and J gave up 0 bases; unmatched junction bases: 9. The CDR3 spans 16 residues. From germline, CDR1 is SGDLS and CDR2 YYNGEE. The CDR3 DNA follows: TGTGCCAGCAGCCTCCGGACAGGAGTCACTAACTATGGCTACACCTTC. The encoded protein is CASSLRTGVTNYGYTF.

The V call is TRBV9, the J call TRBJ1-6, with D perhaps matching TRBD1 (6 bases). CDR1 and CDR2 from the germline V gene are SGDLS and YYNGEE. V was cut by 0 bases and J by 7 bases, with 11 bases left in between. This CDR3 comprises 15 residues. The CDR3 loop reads CASSVEGGGNSPLHF. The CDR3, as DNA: TGTGCCAGCAGCGTAGAGGGGGGTGGAAATTCACCCCTCCACTTT.

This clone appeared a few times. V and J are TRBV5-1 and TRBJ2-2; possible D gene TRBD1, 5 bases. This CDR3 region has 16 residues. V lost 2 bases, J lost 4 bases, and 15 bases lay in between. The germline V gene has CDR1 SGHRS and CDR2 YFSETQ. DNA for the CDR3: TGCGCCAGCAGCTTTTACCCTGAGACAGTCACCGGGGAGCTGTTTTTT. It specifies CASSFYPETVTGELFF. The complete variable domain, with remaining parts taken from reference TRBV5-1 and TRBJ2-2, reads KAGVTQTPRYLIKTRGQQVTLSCSPISGHRSVSWYQQTPGQGLQFLFEYFSETQRNKGNFPGRFSGRQFSNSRSEMNVSTLELGDSALYLCASSFYPETVTGELFFGEGSRLTVL.

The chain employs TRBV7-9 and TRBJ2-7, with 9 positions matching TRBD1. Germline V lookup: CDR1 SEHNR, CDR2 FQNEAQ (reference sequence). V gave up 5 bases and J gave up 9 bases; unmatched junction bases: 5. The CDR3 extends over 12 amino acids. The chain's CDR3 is CASSRTGDGQYF. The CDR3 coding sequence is TGTGCCAGCAGCAGGACAGGGGATGGGCAGTACTTC.

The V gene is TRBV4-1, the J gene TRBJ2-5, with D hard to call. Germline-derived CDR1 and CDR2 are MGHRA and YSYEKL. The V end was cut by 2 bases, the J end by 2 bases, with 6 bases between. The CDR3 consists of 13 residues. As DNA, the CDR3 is TGCGCCAGCAGCCAATCCCTACAAGAGACCCAGTACTTC. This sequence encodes CASSQSLQETQYF.